The clone carrying this T cell receptor (beta chain) was observed once. The antigen is not known. V lost 0 bases to trimming and J lost 4 bases; unmatched junction nucleotides: 3. The CDR3 contains 15 residues. CDR1 SEHNR and CDR2 FQNEAQ come from the germline V gene (reference sequence). The data originate from a study of T cell responses to AZD1222 COVID-19 vaccine. Study-wide background: Pooling was applied to second doses at about 4 or about 12 weeks.

Study-wide points: None of the repertoires were sampled until the peak T cell response had passed. Spike was spanned by vaccine-associated CD4 TCRs, with dominance at 160-218 and 743-854. With two AZD1222 doses given, Spike-specific TCR breadth and depth both rose.

Using immunoSEQ multiplex PCR, the repertoire was profiled, and TCRdb retains in-frame clones only, with some absent. The sample includes about 62,000 clones, about 70% seen only once; the top ten take around an eighth. The clonotype was recovered from an adult in good health. The rearrangement uses TRBV7-9 and TRBJ1-2, with TRBD1 matching over 9 bases. Source: peripheral blood, taken on day 0 of AZD1222 vaccination. This CDR3 is CASSLAQGAGYGYTF. DNA for the CDR3: TGTGCCAGCAGCTTAGCACAGGGGGCCGGCTATGGCTACACCTTC.